This note documents a single TCR beta chain sequence. What it binds is not known. The entry originates in a study of cytomegalovirus exposure and HLA in healthy donors. Findings and caveats of the study: Other equally common chains were less clonally expanded than HLA-associated TCR beta chains, a later analysis showed. Specific recognition of CMV antigens was confirmed in vitro for a few chains (all CMV-associated). In a later analysis, TCR beta V- and J-gene trimming was associated with a missense DCLRE1C variant.

Use of 60 Vbeta and 13 Jbeta primers characterized the PCR. In the authors' workflow: Counted up in a later analysis, unique TCR beta chains came to some 75 million, with around 10 million shared. TCRdb keeps only in-frame clones here, not all; method: immunoSEQ multiplex PCR. The V and J calls and clone size come from that table; D and trimming were worked out from the DNA. There are 170,000 or so clones in the sample; around 77% occur only once, and 1.5% to 2% lies in the top ten. Germline V gives CDR1 MNHEY, CDR2 SVGAGI. This CDR3 spans 13 amino acids. The junction had 4 bases not matched to a gene; V was cut back by 6 bases and J by 3 bases.

The origin of this receptor is a woman in her 30s in good health and CMV-seronegative. Input material: PBMCs. V and J are TRBV6-5 and TRBJ2-7, with 8 bases lining up with TRBD2. The CDR3 DNA reads as TGTGCCAGCAGACAGAGCGGGAGCTACGAGCAGTACTTC. Its protein is CASRQSGSYEQYF.